What follows is one T cell receptor (beta chain) and its context. This sample is part of a study of blood T cell repertoires in COVID-19. Whole-study context: The United States, Italy and Spain supplied acute and convalescent COVID-19 samples. The cDNA or gDNA used as material had been derived from T cells, B-cell-depleted T cells, or PBMCs.

The CDR3 sequence is 12 residues long. The V end lost 4 bases, the J end lost 5 bases, and 9 bases lay between the germline ends. Seattle-derived patients entered the study during active infection and were followed longitudinally. As originally analysed: Cell counts per sample came from amplifying reference gene primers. Method: immunoSEQ multiplex PCR; TCRdb's copy keeps in-frame clones and lacks some. The V and J calls and clone size come from that table; D and trimming were worked out from the DNA. The repertoire holds about 140,000 clones, with around 83% as singletons. Sequenced: peripheral blood. The source of this sequence is a man aged 30 to 39 with COVID-19, enrolled during active disease. The chain is built from TRBV23-1 and TRBJ2-7; D not resolved. TRBV23-1 counts as an open reading frame of uncertain function. The CDR3 reads CASSPPRDEQYF. The CDR3, as DNA: TGCGCCAGCAGTCCCCCCCGGGACGAGCAGTACTTC.